Described below is a single TCR beta chain sequence and its context. The antigen remains undetermined. Germline V gene sequence: CDR1 KGHSH, CDR2 LQKENI. The ends were cut back, 4 bases at V and 6 bases at J, with 10 bases in the middle. The length of the CDR3 is 13 residues. This record comes from a study of cytomegalovirus exposure and HLA in healthy donors. Study-wide results and limits: TCR beta V segments were, for the most part, productive about 87% or about 30% of the time in an earlier analysis. The study carried out a later analysis of TCR beta sequences. It associated under 20,000 of them with specific HLA alleles at a false discovery rate of 0.05. According to the study, roughly 160 TCR beta chains were cytomegalovirus-associated.

PCR amplification relied on 60 Vbeta primers (plus 13 Jbeta primers). Here immunoSEQ multiplex PCR was the method, and the copy in TCRdb shows in-frame clones only, minus some. This sample has 80,000 to 95,000 clones; 78% occur once, and the top ten carry 5.5% to 7%. Source material: PBMCs. The genes are TRBV18 and TRBJ1-5; unclear D gene. The receptor's source is a man aged 18 to 30 in good health and CMV-seropositive. DNA of the CDR3: TGTGCCAGCTCACAAGGAGGCGGTCAGCCCCAGCATTTT. It encodes CASSQGGGQPQHF.